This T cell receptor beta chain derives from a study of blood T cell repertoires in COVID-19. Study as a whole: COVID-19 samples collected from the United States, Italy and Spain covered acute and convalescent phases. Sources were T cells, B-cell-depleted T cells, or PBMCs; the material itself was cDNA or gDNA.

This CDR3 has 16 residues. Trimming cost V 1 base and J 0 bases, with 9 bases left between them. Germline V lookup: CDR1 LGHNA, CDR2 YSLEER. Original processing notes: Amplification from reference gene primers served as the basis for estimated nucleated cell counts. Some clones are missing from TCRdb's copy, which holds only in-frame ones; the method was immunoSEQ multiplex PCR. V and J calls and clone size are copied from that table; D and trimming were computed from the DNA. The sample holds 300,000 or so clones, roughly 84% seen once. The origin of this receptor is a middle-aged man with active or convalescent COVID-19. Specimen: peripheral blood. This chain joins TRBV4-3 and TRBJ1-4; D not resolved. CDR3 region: CASSQAQASTNEKLFF. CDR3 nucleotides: TGCGCCAGCAGCCAAGCCCAGGCATCAACTAATGAAAAACTGTTTTTT.